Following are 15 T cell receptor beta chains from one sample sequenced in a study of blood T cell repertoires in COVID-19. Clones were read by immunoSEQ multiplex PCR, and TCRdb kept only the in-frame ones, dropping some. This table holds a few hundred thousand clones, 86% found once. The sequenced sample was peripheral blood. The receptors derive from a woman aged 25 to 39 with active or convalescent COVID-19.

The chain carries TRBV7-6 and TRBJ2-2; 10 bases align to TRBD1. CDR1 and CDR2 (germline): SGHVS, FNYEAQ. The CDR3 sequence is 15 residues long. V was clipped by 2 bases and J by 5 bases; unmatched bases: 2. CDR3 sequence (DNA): TGTGCCAGCAGCTTATGGGACAGGGGAACCGGGGAGCTGTTTTTT. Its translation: CASSLWDRGTGELFF. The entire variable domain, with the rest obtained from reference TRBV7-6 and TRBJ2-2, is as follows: GAGVSQSPRYKVTKRGQDVALRCDPISGHVSLYWYRQALGQGPEFLTYFNYEAQQDKSGLPNDRFSAERPEGSISTLTIQRTEQRDSAMYRCASSLWDRGTGELFFGEGSRLTVL.

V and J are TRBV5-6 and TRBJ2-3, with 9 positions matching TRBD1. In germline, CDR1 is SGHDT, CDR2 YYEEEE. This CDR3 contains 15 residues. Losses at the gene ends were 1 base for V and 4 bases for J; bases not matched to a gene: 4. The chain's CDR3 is CASSLWDRDSDTQYF. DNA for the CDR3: TGTGCCAGCAGCTTGTGGGACAGGGATTCAGATACGCAGTATTTT. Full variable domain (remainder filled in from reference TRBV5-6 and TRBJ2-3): DAGVTQSPTHLIKTRGQQVTLRCSPKSGHDTVSWYQQALGQGPQFIFQYYEEEERQRGNFPDRFSGHQFPNYSSELNVNALLLGDSALYLCASSLWDRDSDTQYFGPGTRLTVL.

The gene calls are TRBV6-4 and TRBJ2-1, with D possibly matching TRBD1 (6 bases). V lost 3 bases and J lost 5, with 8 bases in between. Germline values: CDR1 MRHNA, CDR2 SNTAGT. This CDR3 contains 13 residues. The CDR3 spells CASSEGQHNEQFF. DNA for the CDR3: TGTGCCAGCAGTGAAGGACAGCACAATGAGCAGTTCTTC.

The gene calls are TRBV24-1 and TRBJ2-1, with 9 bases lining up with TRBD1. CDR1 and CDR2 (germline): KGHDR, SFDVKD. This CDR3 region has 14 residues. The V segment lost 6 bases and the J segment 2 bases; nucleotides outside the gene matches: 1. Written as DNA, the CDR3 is TGTGCCACCAGTAGACAGGGGGCCTACAATGAGCAGTTCTTC. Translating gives CATSRQGAYNEQFF.

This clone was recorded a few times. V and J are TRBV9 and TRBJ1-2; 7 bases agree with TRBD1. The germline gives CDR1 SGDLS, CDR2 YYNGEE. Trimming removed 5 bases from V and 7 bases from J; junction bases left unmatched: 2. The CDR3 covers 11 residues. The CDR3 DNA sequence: TGTGCCAGCAGGGACAGGCTTGGCTACACCTTC. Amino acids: CASRDRLGYTF.

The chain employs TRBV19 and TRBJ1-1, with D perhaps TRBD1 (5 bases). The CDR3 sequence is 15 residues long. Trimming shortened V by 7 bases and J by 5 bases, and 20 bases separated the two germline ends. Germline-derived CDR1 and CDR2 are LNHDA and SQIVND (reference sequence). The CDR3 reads CASTSGGGEKTEAFF. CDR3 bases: TGTGCCAGTACCTCCGGGGGTGGCGAGAAAACTGAAGCTTTCTTT.

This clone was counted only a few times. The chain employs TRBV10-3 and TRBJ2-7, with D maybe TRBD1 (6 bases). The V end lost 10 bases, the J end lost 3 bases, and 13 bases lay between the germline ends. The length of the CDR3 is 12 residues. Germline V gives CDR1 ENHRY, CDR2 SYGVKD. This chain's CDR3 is CATEDRNYEQYF. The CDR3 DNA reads TGTGCCACAGAAGACAGGAACTACGAGCAGTACTTC.

The CDR3 DNA reads as TGCAGCTCCCGGAGGCTAGTCACAGATACGCAGTATTTT. It yields the protein CSSRRLVTDTQYF. The V gene is TRBV29-1, the J gene TRBJ2-3; D is perhaps TRBD2 (5 bases). In germline, CDR1 is SQVTM, CDR2 ANQGSEA. This CDR3 contains 13 residues. Deletions cut 8 bases from V and 2 bases from J, with 14 bases between.

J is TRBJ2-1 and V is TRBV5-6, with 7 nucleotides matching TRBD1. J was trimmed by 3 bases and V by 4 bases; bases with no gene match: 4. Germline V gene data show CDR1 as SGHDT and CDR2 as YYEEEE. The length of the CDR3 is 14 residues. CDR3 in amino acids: CASSLGTVYNEQFF. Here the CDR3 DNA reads TGTGCCAGCAGCCTTGGGACAGTCTACAATGAGCAGTTCTTC.

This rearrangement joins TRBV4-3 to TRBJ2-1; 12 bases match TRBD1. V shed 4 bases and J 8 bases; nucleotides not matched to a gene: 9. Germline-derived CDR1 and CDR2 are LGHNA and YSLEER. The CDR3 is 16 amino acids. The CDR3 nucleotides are TGCGCCAGCAGCCGAGGGACAGGGGGCATTGTGGATGAGCAGTTCTTC. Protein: CASSRGTGGIVDEQFF.

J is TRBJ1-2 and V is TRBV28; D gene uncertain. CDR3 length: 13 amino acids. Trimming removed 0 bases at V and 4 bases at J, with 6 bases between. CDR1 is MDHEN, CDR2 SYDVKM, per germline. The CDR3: CASSLWLAYGYTF. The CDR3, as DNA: TGTGCCAGCAGTTTATGGCTGGCCTATGGCTACACCTTC.

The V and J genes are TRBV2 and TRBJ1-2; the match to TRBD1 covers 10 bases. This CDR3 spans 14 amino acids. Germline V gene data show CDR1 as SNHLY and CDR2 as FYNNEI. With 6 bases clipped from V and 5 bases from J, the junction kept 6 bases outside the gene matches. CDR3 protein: CASSTGQGGYGYTF. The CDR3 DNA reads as TGTGCCAGCAGCACTGGACAGGGGGGATATGGCTACACCTTC. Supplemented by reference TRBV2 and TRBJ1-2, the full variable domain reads EPEVTQTPSHQVTQMGQEVILRCVPISNHLYFYWYRQILGQKVEFLVSFYNNEISEKSEIFDDQFSVERPDGSNFTLKIRSTKLEDSAMYFCASSTGQGGYGYTFGSGTRLTVV.

The CDR3, as DNA: TGTGCCTGGAGTCCCGGGGGGGAGGGGGCTCATGGCTACACCTTC. Its protein product is CAWSPGGEGAHGYTF. The chain links TRBV30 to TRBJ1-2, with TRBD1 matching over 7 bases. J was trimmed by 6 bases and V by 2 bases; bases with no gene match: 12. The CDR3 totals 15 residues. Germline V gene sequence: CDR1 GTSNPN, CDR2 SVGIG (reference sequence). Using reference TRBV30 and TRBJ1-2 for the parts outside the CDR3, the full variable domain is SQTIHQWPATLVQPVGSPLSLECTVEGTSNPNLYWYRQAAGRGLQLLFYSVGIGQISSEVPQNLSASRPQDRQFILSSKKLLLSDSGFYLCAWSPGGEGAHGYTFGSGTRLTVV.

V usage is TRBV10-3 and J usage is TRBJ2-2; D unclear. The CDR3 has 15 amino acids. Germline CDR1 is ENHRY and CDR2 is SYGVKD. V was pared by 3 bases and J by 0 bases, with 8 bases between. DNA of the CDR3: TGTGCCATCAGTGAACACAGCCCGAACACCGGGGAGCTGTTTTTT. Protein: CAISEHSPNTGELFF.

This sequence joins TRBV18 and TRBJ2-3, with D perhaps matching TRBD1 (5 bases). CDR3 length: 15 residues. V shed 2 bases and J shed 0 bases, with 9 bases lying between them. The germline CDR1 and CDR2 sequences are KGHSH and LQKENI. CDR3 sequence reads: CASSPLGASTDTQYF. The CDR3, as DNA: TGTGCCAGCTCACCATTAGGGGCTAGCACAGATACGCAGTATTTT.